The entry below describes one T cell receptor beta chain. Its specificity is unknown. This CDR3 is built from 18 residues. V dropped 6 bases and J dropped 2; count of bases not matched to a gene: 11. Germline V gene lookup returns CDR1 MNHEY and CDR2 SMNVEV (reference sequence). The source of the sample is a study of cytomegalovirus exposure and HLA in healthy donors. On the study more broadly: Researchers found that roughly 80% of some 400 genotyped donors fell within the Caucasian-associated ancestry cluster.

PCR primers comprised 60 Vbeta and 13 Jbeta primers. This table comes from immunoSEQ multiplex PCR, and its TCRdb copy is limited to in-frame clones, with some not included. This table holds almost 200,000 clones, 85% found once. Overall study findings and caveats: Rare sequences made up most TCRs, while some public TCRs were found in many donors. Indistinguishable V segments such as TRBV6-2 and TRBV6-3 were excluded. It was reported that the classifier diagnosed cytomegalovirus status with high specificity and sensitivity in both the original and validation cohorts.

The TCR was taken from a woman aged 50 to 65 in good health and CMV-seronegative. Sequenced input: PBMCs. The gene calls are TRBV27 and TRBJ2-3; 13 bases align to TRBD2. In DNA, the CDR3 is TGTGCCAGCAGCCACAGGACTAGCGGGAGATCTATCACAGATACGCAGTATTTT. It specifies CASSHRTSGRSITDTQYF.